A single sample gave rise to the 21 T cell receptor beta chains below, sequenced in a study of neurological immune-mediated disorders (dated by TCRdb to between 2018 and 2021). The method behind the library was 5' RACE. Sequencing relied on an Illumina HiSeq 2500. TCRdb reprocessing: public reads trimmed at Q25 with fastp, clones called with MiXCR, in-frame beta chains kept. Every CDR3 protein is listed once, alongside the most common genes and DNA of its rows. For this sample there are more than 70,000 distinct CDR3 sequences; over 15% appear just once. The top ten constitute 15% of the sample. The sample consisted of PBMCs. The origin of the receptors is a middle-aged woman in good health.

Ten or more counts support this clonotype. The rearrangement joins TRBV7-9 to TRBJ2-5, with D tentatively TRBD2 (7 bases). V was clipped by 0 bases and J by 5 bases, with 16 bases between them. There are 16 residues in the CDR3. Germline V gene lookup returns CDR1 SEHNR and CDR2 FQNEAQ (reference sequence). The CDR3 region is CASSLATAGARETQYF. The CDR3 nucleotides read TGTGCCAGCAGCTTAGCGACGGCGGGGGCCAGGGAGACCCAGTACTTC.

The V call is TRBV5-5, the J call TRBJ2-5; 8 bases are a match to TRBD1. V shed 3 bases and J 4 bases; nucleotides not matched to a gene: 8. The CDR3 spans 15 residues. The germline V gene has CDR1 SGHKS and CDR2 YYEKEE (reference sequence). The CDR3 nucleotides read TGTGCCAGCAGCTCGAGTCTGACAGGGGTAGAGACCCAGTACTTC. This encodes CASSSSLTGVETQYF.

The rearrangement joins TRBV6-2 or TRBV6-3 to TRBJ1-5; D is undetermined. Deletions cut 2 bases from V and 0 bases from J, with 11 bases between. This CDR3 contains 16 residues. Germline V gives CDR1 MNHEY, CDR2 SVGEGT. The CDR3 sequence: CASSYRHSNSNQPQHF. CDR3 DNA: TGTGCCAGCAGTTACAGGCACAGTAATAGCAATCAGCCCCAGCATTTT.

There are many counts of this clonotype. The chain employs TRBV20-1 and TRBJ2-5; 7 bases align to TRBD2. CDR1 and CDR2 (germline): DFQATT, SNEGSKA (reference sequence). V lost 0 bases and J lost 0; bases outside the gene matches: 10. The CDR3 has 17 residues. The DNA of the CDR3 is TGCAGTGCTAGAGATCCCGCACTAGCGAATTACCAAGAGACCCAGTACTTC. Its translation is CSARDPALANYQETQYF.

This clonotype was found many times. This chain joins TRBV20-1 and TRBJ1-5; TRBD1 matches at 8 bases. Germline values: CDR1 DFQATT, CDR2 SNEGSKA (reference sequence). V was clipped by 0 bases and J by 6 bases; unmatched bases: 4. The CDR3 contains 14 residues. CDR3 amino acids: CSARDFQGAQPQHF. CDR3 sequence (DNA): TGCAGTGCTAGAGATTTCCAGGGGGCTCAGCCCCAGCATTTT.

This clonotype has just a few counts. The gene calls are TRBV20-1 and TRBJ1-3; D is unresolved. Per germline, CDR1 DFQATT and CDR2 SNEGSKA (reference sequence). The germline V and J ends were trimmed by 3 bases and 0 bases, with 12 bases remaining between them. This CDR3 is 15 amino acids long. CDR3 sequence: CSASRGSDSGNTIYF. As DNA, the CDR3 is TGCAGTGCTAGTCGGGGTAGTGACTCTGGAAACACCATATATTTT.

This clonotype occurred many times. The CDR3 loop is CASSQDPRGAGNTIYF. In DNA form, the CDR3 reads TGTGCCAGCAGCCAAGATCCTCGAGGGGCTGGAAACACCATATATTTT. The chain links TRBV14 to TRBJ1-3; D is possibly TRBD1 (5 bases). The CDR3 extends over 16 amino acids. CDR1 SGHDN and CDR2 FVKESK come from the germline V gene. The V end was cut by 0 bases, the J end by 2 bases, with 11 bases between.

This clonotype was detected many times. V is TRBV5-1 and J is TRBJ2-1, with 12 bases fitting TRBD1. Trimming at V came to 0 bases and at J to 8 bases, leaving 3 bases not matched to a gene. CDR1 is SGHRS, CDR2 YFSETQ, per germline. The length of the CDR3 is 15 residues. DNA for the CDR3: TGCGCCAGCAGCTTGGACGGGACAGGGGGCCATGAGCAGTTCTTC. It yields the protein CASSLDGTGGHEQFF.

This clonotype was counted at least ten times. V is TRBV25-1 and J is TRBJ2-3, with D hard to call. V shed 2 bases and J shed 8 bases, with 5 bases lying between them. CDR1 is MGHDK, CDR2 SYGVNS, per germline. This CDR3 is 11 amino acids long. Here the CDR3 reads CASSEGVTQYF. As DNA, the CDR3 is TGTGCCAGCAGTGAAGGTGTTACGCAGTATTTT.

The sample holds many counts of this clonotype. The chain recombines TRBV29-1 with TRBJ2-2; D is undetermined. The V gene's germline CDR1 is SQVTM and CDR2 ANQGSEA. Trimming stripped 4 bases from V and 5 bases from J, with 8 bases between. The CDR3 is 12 residues long. This CDR3 reads CSVVSGTGELFF. The CDR3 nucleotides read TGCAGCGTTGTTTCCGGGACCGGGGAGCTGTTTTTT.

This clonotype has at least ten counts. The chain has TRBV12-3 or TRBV12-4 and TRBJ2-6; D is undetermined. Deletions cut 5 bases from V and 2 bases from J, with 1 base between. This CDR3 comprises 12 residues. CDR3 residues: CASSPGANVLTF. CDR3 DNA: TGTGCCAGCAGTCCTGGGGCCAACGTCCTGACTTTC.

There are many counts of this clonotype. The chain uses TRBV6-5 and TRBJ2-1; 8 positions agree with TRBD2. V shed 8 bases and J 5 bases; nucleotides not matched to a gene: 11. CDR1 and CDR2 from the germline V gene are MNHEY and SVGAGI. CDR3 length: 15 amino acids. This chain's CDR3 is CASSIGRGAHNEQFF. CDR3 in DNA: TGTGCCAGCTCGATTGGGCGGGGGGCACACAATGAGCAGTTCTTC.

This clonotype was picked up many times. The rearrangement joins TRBV11-2 to TRBJ2-3, with TRBD2 matching over 10 bases. V trimming: 5 bases; J trimming: 5 bases; junction bases outside the gene matches: 10. This CDR3 region has 16 residues. From germline, CDR1 is SGHAT and CDR2 FQNNGV. The CDR3 reads CASSRSIAGGLDTQYF. The CDR3 DNA sequence: TGTGCCAGCAGCCGATCAATAGCGGGGGGCTTAGATACGCAGTATTTT. Combining the CDR3 with reference TRBV11-2 and TRBJ2-3 gives the whole variable domain EAGVAQSPRYKIIEKRQSVAFWCNPISGHATLYWYQQILGQGPKLLIQFQNNGVVDDSQLPKDRFSAERLKGVDSTLKIQPAKLEDSAVYLCASSRSIAGGLDTQYFGPGTRLTVL.

This clonotype appeared many times. The J gene is TRBJ2-5, the V gene TRBV5-1, with TRBD2 identical over 9 bases. The V and J ends lost 1 base and 5 bases, in that order; junction bases with no gene match: 3. The CDR3 sequence is 14 residues long. CDR1 and CDR2 (germline): SGHRS, YFSETQ. CDR3 sequence: CASSLPSGVETQYF. The CDR3, as DNA: TGCGCCAGCAGCTTGCCTAGCGGGGTGGAGACCCAGTACTTC.

This clonotype was counted many times. The chain has TRBV7-2 and TRBJ1-5; D call uncertain. CDR3 length: 13 amino acids. The V gene lost 5 bases and the J gene lost 4 bases, with 9 bases spanning the gap. Germline V gene lookup returns CDR1 SGHTA and CDR2 FQGNSA. The CDR3 reads CASSAKTNQPQHF. CDR3 nucleotides: TGTGCCAGCAGCGCTAAGACAAATCAGCCCCAGCATTTT.

This clonotype occurred many times. This chain uses TRBV5-5 with TRBJ2-2; TRBD1 aligns across 8 bases. CDR1 is SGHKS and CDR2 is YYEKEE in the germline V gene (reference sequence). The V gene end was trimmed by 2 bases and the J gene end by 0 bases; junction bases not matched to a gene: 3. CDR3 size: 16 residues. CDR3 coding DNA: TGTGCCAGCAGCTTCCCGGGACAGGCGAACACCGGGGAGCTGTTTTTT. Translated: CASSFPGQANTGELFF.

In this sample, this clonotype turned up many times. The chain joins TRBV4-1 to TRBJ1-4; D remains unclear. Germline V gene sequence: CDR1 MGHRA, CDR2 YSYEKL. V shed 0 bases and J shed 0 bases, with 8 bases lying between them. This CDR3 contains 16 residues. The CDR3 DNA reads TGCGCCAGCAGCCAAGAAAGAGCGTCAACTAATGAAAAACTGTTTTTT. This encodes CASSQERASTNEKLFF.

This clonotype appeared many times. This chain links TRBV4-3 with TRBJ1-1; tentative D call: TRBD1 (6 bases). The CDR3 contains 17 residues. Trimming took off 0 bases at V and 0 bases at J, with 14 bases between the two ends. Germline-derived CDR1 and CDR2 are LGHNA and YSLEER. The CDR3 protein is CASSQDGAGALNTEAFF. The CDR3 nucleotides are TGCGCCAGCAGCCAAGACGGGGCAGGGGCCTTGAACACTGAAGCTTTCTTT.

In this sample, this clonotype turned up many times. The chain employs TRBV2 and TRBJ2-1; 16 bases are shared with TRBD2. Germline CDR1 reads SNHLY; CDR2 reads FYNNEI. The CDR3 covers 17 residues. Trimming took 6 bases from V and 7 from J; bases not matched to a gene: 9. CDR3 amino acids: CASSGTSGGAGKNEQFF. As DNA, the CDR3 is TGTGCCAGCAGCGGGACTAGCGGGGGGGCCGGGAAGAATGAGCAGTTCTTC.

The chain combines TRBV19 with TRBJ1-1; D possibly corresponds to TRBD1 (5 bases). CDR1 and CDR2 (germline): LNHDA, SQIVND (reference sequence). Trimming pared 5 bases from V and 10 bases from J, leaving 17 bases between. This CDR3 comprises 13 residues. In nucleotides, the CDR3 is TGTGCCAGTAGTCCGGACACTCTAATGAGAGCTTTCTTT. Its translation is CASSPDTLMRAFF.

There are many counts of this clonotype. The V gene is TRBV9, the J gene TRBJ1-1, with a possible D match to TRBD1 (6 bases). Germline CDR1 and CDR2: SGDLS and YYNGEE. The CDR3 consists of 13 residues. Trimming stripped 3 bases from V and 4 bases from J, with 10 bases between. Written as DNA, the CDR3 is TGTGCCAGCAGCGCTACAGGGAGCACTGAAGCTTTCTTT. Translation gives CASSATGSTEAFF. Full variable domain (missing parts from reference TRBV9 and TRBJ1-1): DSGVTQTPKHLITATGQRVTLRCSPRSGDLSVYWYQQSLDQGLQFLIQYYNGEERAKGNILERFSAQQFPDLHSELNLSSLELGDSALYFCASSATGSTEAFFGQGTRLTVV.